A single sample is the source of the 20 T cell receptor beta chains below, sequenced in a study of cytomegalovirus exposure and HLA in healthy donors. Clones were sequenced by immunoSEQ multiplex PCR, and TCRdb holds only the in-frame ones, with some missing. The table has 90,000 to 130,000 clones, roughly 95% seen once; the top ten hold 0.67%. The sample taken for sequencing was PBMCs. The origin of the receptors is a woman under 30 in good health and CMV-seronegative.

The V call is TRBV6-5, the J call TRBJ1-5, with TRBD1 matching 8 bases. This CDR3 comprises 14 residues. Germline V gene sequence: CDR1 MNHEY, CDR2 SVGAGI. The V and J ends lost 5 bases and 4 bases, in that order; junction bases with no gene match: 4. CDR3: CASSPRTGNQPQHF. CDR3 DNA: TGTGCCAGCAGTCCCCGGACAGGGAATCAGCCCCAGCATTTT.

The chain combines TRBV9 with TRBJ1-3, with TRBD1 matching over 7 bases. The trim removed 4 bases at V and 0 bases at J, leaving 13 bases unmatched. Per the germline V gene, CDR1 is SGDLS and CDR2 is YYNGEE. The CDR3 has 18 amino acids. CDR3 DNA sequence: TGTGCCAGCAGCCTCAGAGAACAGGGGCTAGACTCTGGAAACACCATATATTTT. Translated, it gives CASSLREQGLDSGNTIYF.

The V and J genes are TRBV7-8 and TRBJ1-1, with D perhaps TRBD1 (6 bases). The ends were cut back, 5 bases at V and 3 bases at J, with 22 bases in the middle. The germline gives CDR1 SGHVS, CDR2 FQNEAQ. The length of the CDR3 is 17 residues. CDR3 in amino acids: CASSRAGAGTTYTEAFF. The CDR3 DNA reads as TGTGCCAGCAGCCGCGCGGGGGCAGGGACTACTTACACTGAAGCTTTCTTT. The whole variable domain, filled in from reference TRBV7-8 and TRBJ1-1, reads GAGVSQSPRYKVAKRGQDVALRCDPISGHVSLFWYQQALGQGPEFLTYFQNEAQLDKSGLPSDRFFAERPEGSVSTLKIQRTQQEDSAVYLCASSRAGAGTTYTEAFFGQGTRLTVV.

The chain joins TRBV2 to TRBJ1-5, with D maybe TRBD1 (6 bases). Germline V gives CDR1 SNHLY, CDR2 FYNNEI. The CDR3 sequence is 15 residues long. V lost 2 bases, J lost 1 base, and 9 bases lay in between. The CDR3 nucleotides are TGTGCCAGCAGTGAACAGGGGACCAGCAATCAGCCCCAGCATTTT. Protein: CASSEQGTSNQPQHF.

This rearrangement joins TRBV4-2 to TRBJ2-1; 8 nucleotides line up with TRBD1. Germline-derived CDR1 and CDR2 are LGHNA and YNFKEQ. Germline trimming cut 0 bases from V and 3 bases from J; bases unmatched to any gene: 13. CDR3 length: 19 residues. In DNA, the CDR3 is TGTGCCAGCAGCCAAGATTCAACGCAGGGGGCGAAACTCTACAATGAGCAGTTCTTC. Protein: CASSQDSTQGAKLYNEQFF.

The chain carries TRBV4-2 and TRBJ2-4; D is possibly TRBD2 (5 bases). Germline loops: CDR1 LGHNA, CDR2 YNFKEQ. V gave up 1 base and J gave up 0 bases, with 16 bases separating them. The CDR3 totals 18 residues. CDR3 bases: TGTGCCAGCAGCCAAGCGACCTCAGTAGCGATAGCCAAAAACATTCAGTACTTC. Translated, it gives CASSQATSVAIAKNIQYF.

The chain combines TRBV7-6 with TRBJ2-7; the match to TRBD2 covers 7 bases. The germline V gene encodes CDR1 SGHVS and CDR2 FNYEAQ. The CDR3 consists of 19 residues. V shed 1 base and J 2 bases; nucleotides not matched to a gene: 17. The CDR3 loop reads CASSLELGTIETVPYEQYF. CDR3 nucleotide sequence: TGTGCCAGCAGCTTAGAGCTCGGGACTATCGAAACTGTTCCCTACGAGCAGTACTTC.

This chain connects TRBV5-1 to TRBJ2-7, with D perhaps TRBD2 (6 bases). CDR3 length: 16 residues. Germline V gives CDR1 SGHRS, CDR2 YFSETQ. Trimming left V 0 bases short and J 3 bases short, with 16 bases between. CDR3 in amino acids: CASSLGTLDGSYEQYF. Written as DNA, the CDR3 is TGCGCCAGCAGCTTGGGGACCCTGGACGGGAGCTACGAGCAGTACTTC.

The gene calls are TRBV6-5 and TRBJ1-2; 11 nucleotides agree with TRBD1. V trimming: 6 bases; J trimming: 7 bases; junction bases outside the gene matches: 7. The CDR3 extends over 14 amino acids. CDR1 is MNHEY and CDR2 is SVGAGI in the germline V gene. In nucleotides, the CDR3 is TGTGCCAGCAGCCCCGGGACAGGGGGACTTGGCTACACCTTC. Amino acids: CASSPGTGGLGYTF.

The chain employs TRBV7-2 and TRBJ1-2; D is perhaps TRBD1 (6 bases). V was clipped by 4 bases and J by 5 bases, with 17 bases between them. CDR3 size: 15 residues. Germline V gene data show CDR1 as SGHTA and CDR2 as FQGNSA. DNA for the CDR3: TGTGCCAGCAGCTCGGACAGACGGATCCCTTATGGCTACACCTTC. This encodes CASSSDRRIPYGYTF.

For this clone: One junction end disagrees with the germline gene, perhaps due to a read error. This rearrangement joins TRBV30 to TRBJ2-7; no clear D. The germline V gene encodes CDR1 GTSNPN and CDR2 SVGIG (reference sequence). CDR3 length equals 14 residues. CDR3 sequence reads: CAWRSTSTSHEQYF. Here the CDR3 DNA reads TGTGCCTGGAGAAGCACGTCAACCTCCCACGAGCAGTACTTC.

The chain uses TRBV12-2 and TRBJ1-2; the table's TRBD1 call for D was not verified on the DNA. TRBV12-2 has pseudogene status. The CDR3 sequence is 16 residues long. For the CDR3, the DNA is TGTGCAAGTCGCTTAGCGCCGCAGGAAACTAACTATGGCTACACCTTC. Amino acids: CASRLAPQETNYGYTF.

This clone appeared a single time. The chain employs TRBV28 and TRBJ1-2; D remains ambiguous. V lost 5 bases to trimming and J lost 0 bases, with 16 bases between them. Germline V gene data show CDR1 as MDHEN and CDR2 as SYDVKM. The CDR3 covers 16 residues. The chain's CDR3 is CASSLMWQAPNYGYTF. The DNA of the CDR3 is TGTGCCAGCAGTCTTATGTGGCAGGCCCCTAACTATGGCTACACCTTC.

The chain joins TRBV7-2 to TRBJ2-1; 10 bases align to TRBD2. The V and J ends lost 3 bases and 2 bases, in that order; junction bases with no gene match: 4. The V gene's germline CDR1 is SGHTA and CDR2 FQGNSA. The CDR3 contains 16 residues. The CDR3 sequence is CASSLERGGTYNEQFF. The CDR3 DNA sequence: TGTGCCAGCAGCTTGGAGCGGGGGGGCACCTACAATGAGCAGTTCTTC.

V and J are TRBV11-1 and TRBJ1-2; 8 nucleotides match TRBD1. After removal of 5 bases from V and 8 bases from J, the junction contained 13 bases not matched to a gene. The CDR3 consists of 15 residues. Germline CDR1 SGHAT, CDR2 FQDESV (reference sequence). The CDR3 sequence is CASSNPGQVLLGYTF. CDR3 coding DNA: TGTGCCAGCAGCAATCCGGGACAGGTCCTCTTGGGCTACACCTTC.

This clone came up once. This sequence joins TRBV9 and TRBJ2-7; no clear D gene. In germline, CDR1 is SGDLS, CDR2 YYNGEE. V was clipped by 0 bases and J by 2 bases, with 9 bases between them. The CDR3 spans 14 residues. In nucleotides, the CDR3 is TGTGCCAGCAGCGTAGGGCGGAATACCTACGAGCAGTACTTC. This gives the protein CASSVGRNTYEQYF.

The chain is built from TRBV9 and TRBJ1-3; no clear D gene. Trimming took off 7 bases at V and 3 bases at J, with 11 bases between the two ends. The CDR3 runs to 13 residues. The germline CDR1 and CDR2 sequences are SGDLS and YYNGEE. The CDR3 DNA reads TGTGCCAGCGACGGAGGGTATGGAAACACCATATATTTT. This codes for CASDGGYGNTIYF.

V gene TRBV6-5 combines with J gene TRBJ2-7; 9 nucleotides line up with TRBD1. The germline V gene has CDR1 MNHEY and CDR2 SVGAGI. This CDR3 comprises 13 residues. Germline trimming cut 5 bases from V and 5 bases from J; bases unmatched to any gene: 4. CDR3 amino acids: CASSPRDRDEQYF. CDR3 sequence (DNA): TGTGCCAGCAGTCCCAGGGACAGGGACGAGCAGTACTTC.

The chain has TRBV4-3 and TRBJ2-7; TRBD1 might be the D (6 bases). Germline CDR1 is LGHNA and CDR2 is YSLEER. With 6 bases removed from V and 0 bases from J, the gap between germline ends came to 12 bases. The CDR3 has 14 residues. The CDR3 sequence is CASSPDRNSYEQYF. The CDR3 region has the DNA TGCGCCAGCAGTCCTGACAGGAACTCCTACGAGCAGTACTTC.

The V call is TRBV4-3, the J call TRBJ2-2; 8 nucleotides agree with TRBD1. V lost 5 bases to trimming and J lost 3 bases; unmatched junction nucleotides: 5. The germline CDR1 and CDR2 sequences are LGHNA and YSLEER. The CDR3 length is 15 residues. This CDR3 is CASSLGQEDTGELFF. The CDR3 DNA follows: TGCGCCAGCAGCTTGGGACAGGAGGACACCGGGGAGCTGTTTTTT.